The 29 T cell receptor beta chains presented below share a single source sample, sequenced in a study of blood T cell repertoires in COVID-19. Generated by immunoSEQ multiplex PCR, the TCRdb table keeps only in-frame clones and is missing some. The sample consists of approximately 190,000 clones, roughly 84% of them appearing once. Specimen: PBMCs or T cells enriched from blood (not recorded which). All receptors come from a woman aged 30 to 39 who had been exposed to COVID-19.

The V and J genes are TRBV19 and TRBJ1-1; D is perhaps TRBD1 (6 bases). Germline V gene sequence: CDR1 LNHDA, CDR2 SQIVND (reference sequence). The CDR3 length is 17 residues. Trimming pared 3 bases from V and 0 bases from J, leaving 17 bases between. The CDR3 coding sequence is TGTGCCAGTAGTATTTCCCTCCGACAGGATTTGAACACTGAAGCTTTCTTT. Translated: CASSISLRQDLNTEAFF.

Here the CDR3 DNA reads TGTGCCAGCAGCCACCCTCCCCCCAGCGGGGGTAATTTATATACGCAGTATTTT. Its translation is CASSHPPPSGGNLYTQYF. This chain uses TRBV3-1 (or the pseudogene TRBV3-2) with TRBJ2-3, with 8 bases that match TRBD2. The V gene end was trimmed by 3 bases and the J gene end by 7 bases; junction bases not matched to a gene: 18. The CDR3 has 18 amino acids. CDR1 and CDR2 (germline): LGHDT, YNNKEL (reference sequence).

The chain has TRBV30 and TRBJ1-2, with 12 nucleotides matching TRBD1. The length of the CDR3 is 17 residues. CDR1 and CDR2 from the germline V gene are GTSNPN and SVGIG (reference sequence). Trimming at V came to 4 bases and at J to 4 bases, leaving 13 bases not matched to a gene. The CDR3 sequence is CAWTSRDRGRGTYGYTF. The CDR3 coding sequence is TGTGCCTGGACCAGCCGGGACAGGGGGCGCGGTACCTATGGCTACACCTTC.

The CDR3 is CATSTTTGAYNSPLHF. For the CDR3, the DNA is TGTGCCACCAGCACAACGACAGGGGCCTATAATTCACCCCTCCACTTT. The chain is built from TRBV15 and TRBJ1-6; 8 bases match TRBD1. Germline V gene sequence: CDR1 LNHNV, CDR2 YYDKDF (reference sequence). The CDR3 is 16 residues long. V shed 4 bases, J shed 2 bases, and the junction held 4 bases outside the gene matches.

The table lists this clone with a few counts. The J gene is TRBJ2-3, the V gene TRBV10-2, with 7 bases lining up with TRBD1. Germline CDR1 is WSHSY and CDR2 is SAAADI. This CDR3 is 15 amino acids long. After removal of 2 bases from V and 3 bases from J, the junction contained 5 bases not matched to a gene. Written as DNA, the CDR3 is TGCGCCAGCAGTGAGCCGGGACAGCTGACAGATACGCAGTATTTT. Encoded protein: CASSEPGQLTDTQYF.

This clone turned up a few times. V usage is TRBV12-3 or TRBV12-4 and J usage is TRBJ1-4; 8 nucleotides agree with TRBD1. Unmatched junction bases numbered 8, after V lost 3 bases and J lost 14 bases. This CDR3 is built from 13 residues. DNA for the CDR3: TGTGCCAGCAGTTTGGGACAGGCCAAGGGGCTGTTTTTT. This codes for CASSLGQAKGLFF.

This chain joins TRBV14 and TRBJ1-5, with D possibly TRBD1 on 6 matching bases. V was shortened by 4 bases and J by 6 bases, with 10 bases between the two germline ends. Germline values: CDR1 SGHDN, CDR2 FVKESK. The CDR3 is 13 amino acids. CDR3 loop: CASSPGAGQPQHF. CDR3 sequence (DNA): TGTGCCAGCAGCCCAGGGGCAGGTCAGCCCCAGCATTTT.

Written as DNA, the CDR3 is TGTGCCAGTCATGGGACAGGGGAAGGGTGGCAGCCCCAGCATTTT. Encoded protein: CASHGTGEGWQPQHF. The chain carries TRBV19 and TRBJ1-5; 10 positions agree with TRBD1. V lost 8 bases, J lost 7 bases, and 11 bases stayed unmatched. CDR1 is LNHDA and CDR2 is SQIVND in the germline V gene (reference sequence). This CDR3 region has 15 residues.

This chain links TRBV9 with TRBJ2-1; 10 bases match TRBD1. The CDR3 totals 14 residues. The germline V gene has CDR1 SGDLS and CDR2 YYNGEE. V lost 3 bases, J lost 4 bases, and 1 base stayed unmatched. CDR3 region: CASSGDRGYNEQFF. For the CDR3, the DNA is TGTGCCAGCAGCGGGGACAGGGGATACAATGAGCAGTTCTTC. The full variable domain, with the rest looked up from reference TRBV9 and TRBJ2-1, is DSGVTQTPKHLITATGQRVTLRCSPRSGDLSVYWYQQSLDQGLQFLIQYYNGEERAKGNILERFSAQQFPDLHSELNLSSLELGDSALYFCASSGDRGYNEQFFGPGTRLTVL.

J is TRBJ2-3 and V is TRBV7-2; 9 bases are a match to TRBD2. The germline V gene has CDR1 SGHTA and CDR2 FQGNSA. The CDR3 is 17 residues long. V lost 3 bases, J lost 6 bases, and 13 bases stayed unmatched. The CDR3, as DNA: TGTGCCAGCAGCTTCTCCGGGACTAGCTACACGACTGATACGCAGTATTTT. Protein: CASSFSGTSYTTDTQYF.

This clone was observed a single time. The V gene is TRBV6-5, the J gene TRBJ1-1, with a possible D match to TRBD1 (6 bases). Germline assignment: CDR1 MNHEY and CDR2 SVGAGI. Trimming cost V 7 bases and J 3 bases, with 18 bases left between them. The length of the CDR3 is 15 residues. The CDR3 spells CASTLQGTRDTEAFF. The CDR3 coding sequence is TGTGCCAGCACCTTACAGGGTACACGGGACACTGAAGCTTTCTTT.

This clone was found a few times. This chain joins TRBV12-5 and TRBJ2-2; 11 bases agree with TRBD1. The CDR3 consists of 16 residues. Per the germline V gene, CDR1 is LGHNT and CDR2 is FRNRAP. V shed 6 bases and J 2 bases; nucleotides not matched to a gene: 5. This chain's CDR3 is CASGWDRGVNTGELFF. CDR3 in DNA: TGTGCTAGTGGCTGGGACAGGGGGGTTAACACCGGGGAGCTGTTTTTT. The full variable domain, in which reference TRBV12-5 and TRBJ2-2 provide the parts outside the CDR3, is DARVTQTPRHKVTEMGQEVTMRCQPILGHNTVFWYRQTMMQGLELLAYFRNRAPLDDSGMPKDRFSAEMPDATLATLKIQPSEPRDSAVYFCASGWDRGVNTGELFFGEGSRLTVL.

The CDR3: CAISESGAGLPLGYTF. CDR3 DNA: TGTGCCATCAGTGAGTCGGGGGCAGGGCTCCCCCTAGGCTACACCTTC. The chain couples TRBV10-3 to TRBJ1-2, with D perhaps matching TRBD1 (6 bases). Germline V gene data show CDR1 as ENHRY and CDR2 as SYGVKD. The CDR3 has 16 amino acids. Trimming took 0 bases from V and 8 from J, leaving 19 bases between them.

CDR3 bases: TGTGCCAGCAGCGCAGGACAGGTCGTCGGTTCACCCCTCCACTTT. Amino acids: CASSAGQVVGSPLHF. The chain links TRBV11-2 to TRBJ1-6; TRBD1 matches at 7 bases. The CDR3 consists of 15 residues. Germline values: CDR1 SGHAT, CDR2 FQNNGV. J was trimmed by 9 bases and V by 5 bases; bases with no gene match: 10. The full variable domain, with the rest looked up from reference TRBV11-2 and TRBJ1-6, is EAGVAQSPRYKIIEKRQSVAFWCNPISGHATLYWYQQILGQGPKLLIQFQNNGVVDDSQLPKDRFSAERLKGVDSTLKIQPAKLEDSAVYLCASSAGQVVGSPLHFGNGTRLTVT.

This clone appeared a single time. The V call is TRBV7-9, the J call TRBJ2-3, with D maybe TRBD1 (5 bases). This CDR3 contains 17 residues. Germline CDR1 is SEHNR and CDR2 is FQNEAQ (reference sequence). Trimming pared 2 bases from V and 0 bases from J, leaving 15 bases between. The CDR3, as DNA: TGTGCCAGCAGCTTATCTCTGGGGCAGACTAGCACAGATACGCAGTATTTT. It yields the protein CASSLSLGQTSTDTQYF.

CDR3 in DNA: TGTGCCAGCAGTTTATCAGGGGTCGGAGAAAAACTGTTTTTT. It encodes CASSLSGVGEKLFF. This chain links TRBV27 with TRBJ1-4; D is possibly TRBD1 (5 bases). CDR1 and CDR2 (germline): MNHEY, SMNVEV (reference sequence). The CDR3 has 14 amino acids. The germline V and J ends were trimmed by 0 bases and 8 bases, with 10 bases remaining between them. Filled out from reference TRBV27 and TRBJ1-4, the complete variable domain reads EAQVTQNPRYLITVTGKKLTVTCSQNMNHEYMSWYRQDPGLGLRQIYYSMNVEVTDKGDVPEGYKVSRKEKRNFPLILESPSPNQTSLYFCASSLSGVGEKLFFGSGTQLSVL.

The V call is TRBV2, the J call TRBJ2-5; D is ambiguous. V lost 4 bases, J lost 5 bases, and 8 bases lay in between. From germline, CDR1 is SNHLY and CDR2 FYNNEI. This CDR3 comprises 12 residues. The CDR3: CASSVVQETQYF. For the CDR3, the DNA is TGTGCCAGCAGTGTGGTACAGGAGACCCAGTACTTC. Full variable domain (outside the CDR3, taken from reference TRBV2 and TRBJ2-5): EPEVTQTPSHQVTQMGQEVILRCVPISNHLYFYWYRQILGQKVEFLVSFYNNEISEKSEIFDDQFSVERPDGSNFTLKIRSTKLEDSAMYFCASSVVQETQYFGPGTRLLVL.

This clone appeared a single time. This sequence joins TRBV6-4 and TRBJ1-1, with D tentatively TRBD1 (6 bases). The CDR3 has 14 residues. With 6 bases removed from V and 4 bases from J, the gap between germline ends came to 15 bases. Germline-derived CDR1 and CDR2 are MRHNA and SNTAGT. CDR3 nucleotides: TGTGCCAGCAGCTCAGGGGCGGTGAGCACTGAAGCTTTCTTT. This codes for CASSSGAVSTEAFF.

The J gene is TRBJ1-4, the V gene TRBV6-5, with D possibly matching TRBD1 (5 bases). V was shortened by 2 bases and J by 7 bases, with 11 bases between the two germline ends. The CDR3 has 14 amino acids. Germline lookup yields CDR1 MNHEY and CDR2 SVGAGI. CDR3 loop: CASSYGARGEKLFF. CDR3 DNA: TGTGCCAGCAGTTACGGGGCGCGGGGTGAAAAACTGTTTTTT.

This chain connects TRBV5-6 to TRBJ1-2; 8 nucleotides match TRBD1. Germline V gene sequence: CDR1 SGHDT, CDR2 YYEEEE. With V trimmed by 1 base and J by 3 bases, 14 bases remained unmatched. The CDR3 totals 18 residues. As DNA, the CDR3 is TGTGCCAGCAGCTTGTTGATTCGGACAGGGTTTCTGGACTATGGCTACACCTTC. Translation gives CASSLLIRTGFLDYGYTF.

V is TRBV4-1 and J is TRBJ1-6; tentatively, D is TRBD1 (6 bases). Germline V gene sequence: CDR1 MGHRA, CDR2 YSYEKL. The CDR3 totals 17 residues. Trimming cost V 0 bases and J 3 bases, with 12 bases left between them. CDR3 bases: TGCGCCAGCAGCCAAGATGGGGGGGCACTCTATAATTCACCCCTCCACTTT. Translated, it gives CASSQDGGALYNSPLHF.

This clone turned up a few times. The CDR3 here is CASSPRTGGDSPLHF. The CDR3 bases are TGTGCCAGCTCACCGCGGACAGGTGGGGATTCACCCCTCCACTTT. The chain combines TRBV18 with TRBJ1-6; 7 nucleotides align to TRBD1. There are 15 residues in the CDR3. CDR1 and CDR2 from the germline V gene are KGHSH and LQKENI. After removal of 3 bases from V and 8 bases from J, the junction contained 7 bases not matched to a gene.

This clone was picked up one time. J is TRBJ1-1 and V is TRBV5-6, with TRBD1 matching 12 bases. There are 18 residues in the CDR3. Looked up from germline, CDR1 is SGHDT and CDR2 is YYEEEE. The junction had 12 bases not matched to a gene; V was cut back by 1 base and J by 5 bases. The CDR3 sequence is CASSLKVKGQGAKTEAFF. The CDR3 DNA reads TGTGCCAGCAGCTTGAAAGTAAAGGGACAGGGGGCTAAGACTGAAGCTTTCTTT.

The V and J genes are TRBV2 and TRBJ1-4; 9 bases fit TRBD1. Trimming at V came to 0 bases and at J to 6 bases, leaving 2 bases not matched to a gene. Germline CDR1 and CDR2: SNHLY and FYNNEI. The CDR3 is made up of 15 amino acids. The CDR3 region is CASSEATGGDEKLFF. Here the CDR3 DNA reads TGTGCCAGCAGTGAAGCTACAGGGGGCGATGAAAAACTGTTTTTT.

The chain carries TRBV4-3 and TRBJ2-3, with 10 bases identical to TRBD2. Germline V lookup: CDR1 LGHNA, CDR2 YSLEER. This CDR3 comprises 18 residues. Unmatched junction bases numbered 12, after V lost 1 base and J lost 5 bases. CDR3 protein: CASSQVAGGRGVEDTQYF. The CDR3 nucleotides are TGCGCCAGCAGCCAAGTAGCGGGGGGCCGGGGTGTGGAAGATACGCAGTATTTT.

In regard to this clone: The same CDR3 is also encoded by other DNA sequences in this sample. The V and J genes are TRBV12-3 or TRBV12-4 and TRBJ1-2; possibly TRBD1 for D (5 bases). V was cut by 1 base and J by 8 bases, with 5 bases left in between. This CDR3 is built from 11 residues. CDR3 DNA: TGTGCCAGCAGTTTAGGGGGCGGCTACACCTTC. Its protein product is CASSLGGGYTF.

CDR3 loop: CASSSRTASSYNEQFF. CDR3 coding DNA: TGCGCCAGCAGTTCGAGGACAGCAAGCTCCTACAATGAGCAGTTCTTC. The chain recombines TRBV5-1 with TRBJ2-1; D may be TRBD1 (6 bases). The CDR3 contains 16 residues. Germline values: CDR1 SGHRS, CDR2 YFSETQ. With 5 bases removed from V and 0 bases from J, the gap between germline ends came to 15 bases. Filled out from reference TRBV5-1 and TRBJ2-1, the complete variable domain reads KAGVTQTPRYLIKTRGQQVTLSCSPISGHRSVSWYQQTPGQGLQFLFEYFSETQRNKGNFPGRFSGRQFSNSRSEMNVSTLELGDSALYLCASSSRTASSYNEQFFGPGTRLTVL.

The V call is TRBV7-2, the J call TRBJ2-5, with a weak D call TRBD1 (5 bases). Germline lookup yields CDR1 SGHTA and CDR2 FQGNSA. V lost 0 bases and J lost 5, with 13 bases in between. The CDR3 consists of 15 residues. The CDR3 region has the DNA TGTGCCAGCAGCTTAGCAGGGGCGCCCGGGGAGACCCAGTACTTC. Amino acid sequence: CASSLAGAPGETQYF.

This chain joins TRBV19 and TRBJ2-2; a weak D match, TRBD2 (6 bases). Germline assignment: CDR1 LNHDA and CDR2 SQIVND (reference sequence). The CDR3 extends over 15 amino acids. Deletions cut 11 bases from V and 0 bases from J, with 16 bases between. This chain's CDR3 is CAARWGTPNTGELFF. As DNA, the CDR3 is TGTGCCGCACGGTGGGGGACTCCGAACACCGGGGAGCTGTTTTTT. The variable domain in full, completed from reference TRBV19 and TRBJ2-2, reads DGGITQSPKYLFRKEGQNVTLSCEQNLNHDAMYWYRQDPGQGLRLIYYSQIVNDFQKGDIAEGYSVSREKKESFPLTVTSAQKNPTAFYLCAARWGTPNTGELFFGEGSRLTVL.